This passage covers 31 T cell receptor beta chains from one sample sequenced in a study of blood T cell repertoires in COVID-19. Sequencing used immunoSEQ multiplex PCR; TCRdb keeps in-frame clones, though not all of them. The sample yields hundreds of thousands of clones, around 90% seen once. The sequencing input was PBMCs or T cells enriched from blood (not recorded which). The receptors were gathered from a woman in her 30s who had recovered from COVID-19.

The gene calls are TRBV20-1 and TRBJ2-1, with D perhaps matching TRBD1 (7 bases). V was cut by 3 bases and J by 4 bases, with 19 bases left in between. Per the germline V gene, CDR1 is DFQATT and CDR2 is SNEGSKA (reference sequence). The CDR3 contains 16 residues. The chain's CDR3 is CSASGDRRGGYNEQFF. Here the CDR3 DNA reads TGCAGTGCTAGTGGGGACAGAAGGGGAGGATACAATGAGCAGTTCTTC.

A few counts support this clone. V and J are TRBV29-1 and TRBJ1-1; 8 bases match TRBD1. Germline V lookup: CDR1 SQVTM, CDR2 ANQGSEA. CDR3 length: 16 residues. V lost 2 bases to trimming and J lost 0 bases; unmatched junction nucleotides: 8. CDR3 sequence (DNA): TGCAGCGTTGAAATCCGGGACAGGAGCATGAACACTGAAGCTTTCTTT. Translation gives CSVEIRDRSMNTEAFF.

The genes are TRBV4-3 and TRBJ1-2, with TRBD1 matching 8 bases. CDR1 is LGHNA, CDR2 YSLEER, per germline. This CDR3 spans 15 amino acids. After removal of 1 base from V and 2 bases from J, the junction contained 3 bases not matched to a gene. CDR3 residues: CASSQGQGRNYGYTF. The CDR3 DNA reads TGCGCCAGCAGCCAAGGACAGGGGCGCAACTATGGCTACACCTTC.

The V and J genes are TRBV6-1 and TRBJ1-5, with TRBD1 matching 10 bases. The V and J ends lost 3 bases and 7 bases, in that order; junction bases with no gene match: 12. This CDR3 is built from 17 residues. CDR1 MNHNS and CDR2 SASEGT come from the germline V gene. In DNA, the CDR3 is TGTGCCAGCAGTGAGTCGCCGGGACAGGGGTTTCGACAGCCCCAGCATTTT. It is translated as CASSESPGQGFRQPQHF.

The rearrangement uses TRBV27 and TRBJ2-3, with 8 positions matching TRBD2. After removal of 2 bases from V and 2 bases from J, the junction contained 6 bases not matched to a gene. CDR3 length: 16 residues. In germline, CDR1 is MNHEY, CDR2 SMNVEV (reference sequence). CDR3 region: CASSLGAGAYTDTQYF. The DNA of the CDR3 is TGTGCCAGCAGTTTAGGAGCGGGAGCCTACACAGATACGCAGTATTTT.

The rearrangement uses TRBV27 and TRBJ1-5; TRBD1 aligns across 12 bases. After removal of 10 bases from V and 3 bases from J, the junction contained 7 bases not matched to a gene. This CDR3 is built from 15 residues. Germline V CDR1 and CDR2: MNHEY, SMNVEV (reference sequence). CDR3 DNA sequence: TGTGCCACCTCCGGGACAGGGGGCCTCAATCAGCCCCAGCATTTT. Protein sequence: CATSGTGGLNQPQHF.

This chain uses TRBV20-1 with TRBJ1-2, with 8 bases matching TRBD1. V lost 3 bases to trimming and J lost 2 bases; unmatched junction nucleotides: 5. CDR3 length: 14 amino acids. Germline V gene sequence: CDR1 DFQATT, CDR2 SNEGSKA (reference sequence). The CDR3: CSASTGQGNYGYTF. CDR3 DNA: TGCAGTGCTAGTACTGGACAGGGAAACTATGGCTACACCTTC.

This chain uses TRBV5-1 with TRBJ1-1, with 7 positions matching TRBD1. The CDR3 is made up of 14 amino acids. CDR1 is SGHRS, CDR2 YFSETQ, per germline. J lost 6 bases, V lost 3 bases, and 8 bases had no gene match. CDR3 sequence reads: CASSYEGAGSEAFF. CDR3 sequence (DNA): TGCGCCAGCAGCTACGAGGGGGCGGGTTCTGAAGCTTTCTTT.

The rearrangement links TRBV14 to TRBJ2-7; 7 bases are shared with TRBD1. CDR1 SGHDN and CDR2 FVKESK come from the germline V gene. The CDR3 totals 14 residues. V lost 5 bases and J lost 2; bases outside the gene matches: 6. CDR3 loop: CASSKGDRTYEQYF. The CDR3 region has the DNA TGTGCCAGCAGCAAGGGGGACAGAACCTACGAGCAGTACTTC.

The chain combines TRBV28 with TRBJ2-7, with a possible D match to TRBD2 (7 bases). The CDR3 extends over 13 amino acids. The germline V gene has CDR1 MDHEN and CDR2 SYDVKM. Between the trimmed V and J ends, which lost 8 bases and 6 bases, there was a span of 17 bases. The chain's CDR3 is CASPRGPGGEQYF. The CDR3 DNA reads as TGTGCCAGCCCTCGGGGGCCGGGGGGCGAGCAGTACTTC.

The V and J genes are TRBV6-5 and TRBJ1-5, with 10 bases fitting TRBD1. V dropped 2 bases and J dropped 2; count of bases not matched to a gene: 3. The CDR3 is made up of 16 amino acids. Germline-derived CDR1 and CDR2 are MNHEY and SVGAGI. The CDR3: CASSYRDRGGNQPQHF. CDR3 in DNA: TGTGCCAGCAGTTACCGGGACAGGGGTGGCAATCAGCCCCAGCATTTT.

The chain links TRBV30 to TRBJ2-7; D possibly corresponds to TRBD2 (6 bases). Germline assignment: CDR1 GTSNPN and CDR2 SVGIG (reference sequence). The germline V and J ends were trimmed by 3 bases and 0 bases, with 15 bases remaining between them. CDR3 length equals 15 residues. The CDR3 sequence: CAWRMRGGLSYEQYF. CDR3 DNA sequence: TGTGCCTGGAGAATGAGGGGAGGCCTCTCCTACGAGCAGTACTTC.

The chain employs TRBV10-3 and TRBJ2-3; 7 bases are shared with TRBD2. The junction had 2 bases not matched to a gene; V was cut back by 6 bases and J by 5 bases. The V gene's germline CDR1 is ENHRY and CDR2 SYGVKD. CDR3 length: 12 amino acids. CDR3 loop: CAIRSGVDTQYF. The CDR3 nucleotides are TGTGCCATCAGGAGCGGGGTAGATACGCAGTATTTT.

This clone was seen a handful of times. This chain joins TRBV10-3 and TRBJ1-5; TRBD1 agrees at 8 bases. The CDR3 loop spans 14 amino acids. J was trimmed by 4 bases and V by 5 bases; bases with no gene match: 4. CDR1 is ENHRY, CDR2 SYGVKD, per germline. This CDR3 reads CAISSWTGNQPQHF. As DNA, the CDR3 is TGTGCCATCAGTTCCTGGACAGGGAATCAGCCCCAGCATTTT.

J is TRBJ1-2 and V is TRBV28, with a possible D match to TRBD1 (6 bases). Trimming took off 3 bases at V and 7 bases at J, with 15 bases between the two ends. This CDR3 contains 14 residues. Germline assignment: CDR1 MDHEN and CDR2 SYDVKM. The CDR3 is CASSLLLGARGYTF. The DNA of the CDR3 is TGTGCCAGCAGTTTGTTGTTGGGGGCGCGTGGCTACACCTTC.

The chain is built from TRBV3-1 (or the pseudogene TRBV3-2) and TRBJ1-6, with D perhaps matching TRBD1 (6 bases). The germline V gene has CDR1 LGHDT and CDR2 YNNKEL (reference sequence). The CDR3 contains 14 residues. Trimming left V 4 bases short and J 10 bases short, with 14 bases between. CDR3 nucleotide sequence: TGTGCCAGCAGCCCCCCCGCACAGGGATCACCCCTCCACTTT. This translates into CASSPPAQGSPLHF.

The J gene is TRBJ1-5, the V gene TRBV7-2; D is ambiguous. CDR3 length equals 13 residues. Germline CDR1 and CDR2: SGHTA and FQGNSA. V dropped 10 bases and J dropped 0 bases, with 10 bases sitting between them. The CDR3 region is CATGDSSNQPQHF. In DNA, the CDR3 is TGTGCCACCGGGGATAGTAGCAATCAGCCCCAGCATTTT.

The chain recombines TRBV10-2 with TRBJ2-1; D is uncertain. V dropped 4 bases and J dropped 7 bases, with 11 bases sitting between them. The CDR3 totals 13 residues. Germline lookup yields CDR1 WSHSY and CDR2 SAAADI. The CDR3 reads CASSGHEGNEQFF. Written as DNA, the CDR3 is TGCGCCAGCAGTGGACACGAAGGTAATGAGCAGTTCTTC.

This clone was counted a single time. V is TRBV9 and J is TRBJ2-7; 7 nucleotides match TRBD1. The germline V gene has CDR1 SGDLS and CDR2 YYNGEE. CDR3 length equals 14 residues. V shed 4 bases, J shed 6 bases, and the junction held 10 bases outside the gene matches. This chain's CDR3 is CASSPYDRDREQYF. The CDR3 DNA reads as TGTGCCAGCAGCCCGTACGACAGGGATCGCGAGCAGTACTTC.

V is TRBV9 and J is TRBJ1-1; D call uncertain. The CDR3 has 16 residues. Per the germline V gene, CDR1 is SGDLS and CDR2 is YYNGEE. The V gene lost 0 bases and the J gene lost 0 bases, with 12 bases spanning the gap. Here the CDR3 DNA reads TGTGCCAGCAGCGTAGGTCCAGTCTTCATGAACACTGAAGCTTTCTTT. It encodes CASSVGPVFMNTEAFF.

The rearrangement links TRBV5-1 to TRBJ2-7, with 7 positions matching TRBD1. Germline lookup yields CDR1 SGHRS and CDR2 YFSETQ. The CDR3 spans 14 residues. V dropped 6 bases and J dropped 7; count of bases not matched to a gene: 13. CDR3 protein: CASTRDSQQREQYF. CDR3 DNA: TGCGCCAGCACCAGGGACAGCCAACAAAGGGAGCAGTACTTC. Drawing the rest from reference TRBV5-1 and TRBJ2-7, the complete variable domain is KAGVTQTPRYLIKTRGQQVTLSCSPISGHRSVSWYQQTPGQGLQFLFEYFSETQRNKGNFPGRFSGRQFSNSRSEMNVSTLELGDSALYLCASTRDSQQREQYFGPGTRLTVT.

V and J are TRBV27 and TRBJ2-2, with a weak D call TRBD1 (8 bases). The V end was cut by 8 bases, the J end by 4 bases, with 17 bases between. The CDR3 has 15 amino acids. The germline gives CDR1 MNHEY, CDR2 SMNVEV (reference sequence). The CDR3 DNA reads as TGTGCCAGCCGAAACAGGGGGGGTTTCACCGGGGAGCTGTTTTTT. It translates to CASRNRGGFTGELFF.

A single count supports this clone. The V and J genes are TRBV28 and TRBJ2-5; the match to TRBD2 covers 7 bases. Germline V gene lookup returns CDR1 MDHEN and CDR2 SYDVKM. With 4 bases clipped from V and 1 base from J, the junction kept 6 bases outside the gene matches. This CDR3 spans 15 amino acids. The CDR3 reads CASSSAGGGQETQYF. In DNA form, the CDR3 reads TGTGCCAGCAGTTCGGCGGGCGGGGGCCAAGAGACCCAGTACTTC.

The CDR3 here is CASSRDLAGGEQYF. The CDR3 DNA reads TGTGCCAGCAGTCGGGACCTGGCAGGAGGGGAGCAGTACTTC. The chain joins TRBV6-2 or TRBV6-3 to TRBJ2-7; weak D call: TRBD2 (6 bases). V shed 5 bases and J shed 7 bases, with 18 bases lying between them. The CDR3 sequence is 14 residues long. The V gene's germline CDR1 is MNHEY and CDR2 SVGEGT.

The genes are TRBV28 and TRBJ2-5, with TRBD1 matching 8 bases. The CDR3 is made up of 16 amino acids. CDR1 is MDHEN and CDR2 is SYDVKM in the germline V gene. After removal of 6 bases from V and 4 bases from J, the junction contained 13 bases not matched to a gene. In DNA form, the CDR3 reads TGTGCCAGCAGACCCTCTATCACAGGGGGAGGAGAGACCCAGTACTTC. It codes for CASRPSITGGGETQYF.

This chain connects TRBV5-1 to TRBJ1-1; the match to TRBD1 covers 7 bases. The CDR3 has 16 residues. The germline V gene encodes CDR1 SGHRS and CDR2 YFSETQ. After removal of 2 bases from V and 0 bases from J, the junction contained 7 bases not matched to a gene. CDR3 nucleotide sequence: TGCGCCAGCAGCTTTGGACAGGTTAGAATGAACACTGAAGCTTTCTTT. This codes for CASSFGQVRMNTEAFF.

The V call is TRBV28, the J call TRBJ2-1, with 11 bases matching TRBD2. The CDR3 totals 15 residues. With 3 bases clipped from V and 6 bases from J, the junction kept 4 bases outside the gene matches. Germline loops: CDR1 MDHEN, CDR2 SYDVKM. This CDR3 reads CASSFTSGRLNEQFF. The CDR3 DNA sequence: TGTGCCAGCAGTTTTACTAGCGGGAGACTCAATGAGCAGTTCTTC.

The chain joins TRBV28 to TRBJ2-3; D unresolved. Germline values: CDR1 MDHEN, CDR2 SYDVKM. The CDR3 consists of 13 residues. Trimming took 6 bases from V and 3 from J, leaving 10 bases between them. The chain's CDR3 is CASSPRWTDTQYF. The CDR3, as DNA: TGTGCCAGCAGCCCGCGCTGGACAGATACGCAGTATTTT.

This clone was picked up a small number of times. V gene TRBV11-2 combines with J gene TRBJ2-5, with TRBD2 as a possible D gene (5 bases). The CDR3 totals 15 residues. The germline gives CDR1 SGHAT, CDR2 FQNNGV. The V end lost 1 base, the J end lost 4 bases, and 13 bases lay between the germline ends. As DNA, the CDR3 is TGTGCCAGCAGCTTAGGGGTGGGAGTAGGAGAGACCCAGTACTTC. It codes for CASSLGVGVGETQYF.

The CDR3 spells CASSPPGVGLSMGENIQYF. The DNA for the CDR3 is TGTGCCAGCTCACCACCGGGAGTCGGCCTTAGTATGGGCGAGAACATTCAGTACTTC. V gene TRBV18 combines with J gene TRBJ2-4; possibly TRBD2 for D (5 bases). Germline CDR1 is KGHSH and CDR2 is LQKENI. The CDR3 sequence is 19 residues long. Between the trimmed V and J ends, which lost 0 bases and 7 bases, there was a span of 25 bases.

Ten or more counts support this clone. The chain carries TRBV28 and TRBJ1-1; TRBD1 matches at 7 bases. The germline V gene encodes CDR1 MDHEN and CDR2 SYDVKM. V lost 3 bases, J lost 10 bases, and 11 bases stayed unmatched. The CDR3 is 14 residues long. CDR3 in amino acids: CASSFTGQVGRAFF. In nucleotides, the CDR3 is TGTGCCAGCAGTTTCACCGGACAGGTTGGGAGAGCTTTCTTT.